The clone carrying this T cell receptor beta chain was picked up many times. TCRdb independently ran MiXCR on the reads; one entry per CDR3 protein. The data hold 500,000 to 600,000 distinct CDR3 sequences, with about 15% observed a single time. The data originate from a study of T cell repertoires in cytomegalovirus infection. Across the whole study: Both CMV infection and a matching HLA type were indicated by public TCR beta signatures.

The CDR3 runs 20 residues. V was shortened by 1 base and J by 0 bases, with 21 bases between the two germline ends. Germline assignment: CDR1 SGHVS and CDR2 FNYEAQ. V and J are TRBV7-6 and TRBJ1-4; possibly TRBD1 for D (5 bases). The sequencing sample was made of CD8+ T cells from PBMCs. The receptor was derived from a human donor in good health (CMV status not recorded). Some clones in this sample may be carry-over from other donors' samples. This chain's CDR3 is CASSLVSTGTYLATNEKLFF. The CDR3 DNA reads as TGTGCCAGCAGCTTAGTATCAACCGGGACCTACCTTGCAACTAATGAAAAACTGTTTTTT.